These 14 T cell receptor beta chains came from one sample sequenced in a study of shared clonotypes between healthy human individuals. Sequenced by immunoSEQ multiplex PCR; TCRdb stores in-frame clones only, minus some. The table includes about 2.4 million clones, roughly 93% detected once. The material sequenced was naive CD4+ T cells from PBMCs. Subset noted: CD45RA+ positively selected. The receptor source for this set is a young man in good health. Some clones in this sample may be carry-over from other donors' samples.

This chain joins TRBV7-2 and TRBJ2-2; 7 bases match TRBD1. J lost 7 bases, V lost 2 bases, and 4 bases had no gene match. CDR3 size: 14 residues. Germline V gene data show CDR1 as SGHTA and CDR2 as FQGNSA. The CDR3 here is CASSLRGQIGELFF. The CDR3, as DNA: TGTGCCAGCAGCTTAAGGGGACAGATCGGGGAGCTGTTTTTT.

This chain connects TRBV28 to TRBJ2-3, with 7 bases that match TRBD1. Per the germline V gene, CDR1 is MDHEN and CDR2 is SYDVKM. J was trimmed by 2 bases and V by 6 bases; bases with no gene match: 8. The CDR3 runs to 15 residues. The CDR3 sequence: CASRADRRYTDTQYF. CDR3 DNA sequence: TGTGCCAGCAGGGCGGACAGGCGATACACAGATACGCAGTATTTT. Full variable domain (remainder filled in from reference TRBV28 and TRBJ2-3): DVKVTQSSRYLVKRTGEKVFLECVQDMDHENMFWYRQDPGLGLRLIYFSYDVKMKEKGDIPEGYSVSREKKERFSLILESASTNQTSMYLCASRADRRYTDTQYFGPGTRLTVL.

The chain joins TRBV5-4 to TRBJ1-3; 7 nucleotides align to TRBD1. The CDR3 has 15 amino acids. V gave up 4 bases and J gave up 7 bases; unmatched junction bases: 11. Germline V lookup: CDR1 SGHNT, CDR2 YYREEE (reference sequence). The CDR3: CASSLLQGSRNTIYF. For the CDR3, the DNA is TGTGCCAGCAGCCTATTACAGGGGTCGAGGAACACCATATATTTT.

This sequence joins TRBV11-2 and TRBJ2-1; TRBD2 agrees at 12 bases. Germline loops: CDR1 SGHAT, CDR2 FQNNGV. The ends lost 5 bases at V and 0 bases at J; junction bases unmatched: 5. The length of the CDR3 is 17 residues. The CDR3, as DNA: TGTGCCAGCAGCAGGACTAGCGGGGCCAGCTCCTACAATGAGCAGTTCTTC. Translation: CASSRTSGASSYNEQFF.

The V gene is TRBV7-2, the J gene TRBJ1-3, with D perhaps TRBD1 (5 bases). V gave up 8 bases and J gave up 0 bases, with 8 bases separating them. The CDR3 runs to 13 residues. In germline, CDR1 is SGHTA, CDR2 FQGNSA. The CDR3 DNA is TGTGCCAGCGGGGCGGGCTCTGGAAACACCATATATTTT. The encoded protein is CASGAGSGNTIYF.

The chain is built from TRBV4-3 and TRBJ2-2, with D unresolved. Germline loops: CDR1 LGHNA, CDR2 YSLEER. The length of the CDR3 is 13 residues. The ends were cut back, 4 bases at V and 4 bases at J, with 7 bases in the middle. CDR3 coding DNA: TGCGCCAGCAGCCGGGTCTCCACCGGGGAGCTGTTTTTT. It translates to CASSRVSTGELFF.

V and J are TRBV7-6 and TRBJ2-7, with 7 nucleotides matching TRBD1. V was clipped by 3 bases and J by 4 bases; unmatched bases: 3. Germline CDR1 and CDR2: SGHVS and FNYEAQ. This CDR3 has 13 amino acids. CDR3 region: CASSLETGYEQYF. The CDR3 coding sequence is TGTGCCAGCAGCTTGGAGACAGGGTACGAGCAGTACTTC.

This clone has just one count. This chain uses TRBV19 with TRBJ2-5, with TRBD2 identical over 8 bases. CDR3 length: 16 residues. Germline trimming cut 4 bases from V and 0 bases from J; bases unmatched to any gene: 7. The germline V gene encodes CDR1 LNHDA and CDR2 SQIVND (reference sequence). CDR3 loop: CASSKTAGGYQETQYF. The CDR3 nucleotides are TGTGCCAGTAGTAAAACGGCGGGAGGATACCAAGAGACCCAGTACTTC.

The V call is TRBV27, the J call TRBJ2-3; D not certain. Germline V gene sequence: CDR1 MNHEY, CDR2 SMNVEV (reference sequence). Trimming took 1 base from V and 2 from J, leaving 13 bases between them. The CDR3 sequence is 16 residues long. CDR3 nucleotides: TGTGCCAGCAGTTTATTTTCCTTGGATTCCACAGATACGCAGTATTTT. Translated: CASSLFSLDSTDTQYF.

The chain links TRBV7-6 to TRBJ2-5, with D possibly matching TRBD2 (6 bases). Germline-derived CDR1 and CDR2 are SGHVS and FNYEAQ. Trimming took off 0 bases at V and 5 bases at J, with 10 bases between the two ends. The CDR3 runs to 14 residues. CDR3 in DNA: TGTGCCAGCAGCTTAGCGCGGGGTAGCGAGACCCAGTACTTC. As protein: CASSLARGSETQYF.

The V gene is TRBV5-1, the J gene TRBJ2-5, with 11 bases fitting TRBD1. The CDR3 spans 16 residues. Germline V gene lookup returns CDR1 SGHRS and CDR2 YFSETQ. The V segment lost 2 bases and the J segment 4 bases; nucleotides outside the gene matches: 7. For the CDR3, the DNA is TGCGCCAGCAGCTTCCGGGACAGGGGGAAATTAGAGACCCAGTACTTC. This codes for CASSFRDRGKLETQYF.

This chain connects TRBV28 to TRBJ2-5, with a weak D call TRBD2 (5 bases). V lost 5 bases, J lost 7 bases, and 17 bases lay in between. CDR1 MDHEN and CDR2 SYDVKM come from the germline V gene. CDR3 length: 14 residues. The CDR3 sequence is CASSHRAGNRTQYF. CDR3 nucleotides: TGTGCCAGCAGTCACCGCGCGGGTAATCGGACCCAGTACTTC.

The chain uses TRBV9 and TRBJ2-7; possibly TRBD1 for D (7 bases). The CDR3 is 16 amino acids. CDR1 SGDLS and CDR2 YYNGEE come from the germline V gene. With 6 bases removed from V and 1 base from J, the gap between germline ends came to 20 bases. For the CDR3, the DNA is TGTGCCAGCAATCGAAGGGGGGACAGTACGTCCTACGAGCAGTACTTC. This gives the protein CASNRRGDSTSYEQYF.

The rearrangement links TRBV2 to TRBJ1-3; unclear D gene. The V end was cut by 6 bases, the J end by 1 base, with 13 bases between. Germline assignment: CDR1 SNHLY and CDR2 FYNNEI. CDR3 size: 15 residues. This CDR3 is CASRVGVTSGNTIYF. The CDR3 DNA is TGTGCCAGCAGGGTTGGAGTCACTTCTGGAAACACCATATATTTT.